These T cell receptor beta chains were read from a single sample in a study of shared clonotypes between healthy human individuals. The method was immunoSEQ multiplex PCR; TCRdb's version includes in-frame clones alone and lacks a portion of them. The table includes under 2,500,000 clones, around 95% detected once. The sample taken for sequencing was naive CD4+ T cells sorted from blood. These receptors were taken from a man aged 18 to 30 in good health. Both conserved end residues are part of each CDR3. The D gene is left open where the match is weak. The size of a clone is reported for some rows only, either as once, few or many, or as a class for expanded clones.

>NA|TRBJ2-2|TRBV19|TRBD2
TGTGCCAGTAGTATAGGGGGGACTAGCGGCACCGGGGAGCTGTTTTTT
CASSIGGTSGTGELFF
>NA|TRBJ1-2|TRBV7-9|NA
TGTGCCAGCAGCTTAGCGGTCCCTAGGACACCCGGAAACTATGGCTACACCTTC
CASSLAVPRTPGNYGYTF
>NA|TRBJ1-1|TRBV6-1|TRBD1
TGTGCCAGCAGTGACCGGGGACAGGAAGCTTTCTTT
CASSDRGQEAFF
>NA|TRBJ2-3|TRBV5-4|TRBD1
TGTGCCAGCAGCAAATGGGACAGGGAGGGCGCAGATACGCAGTATTTT
CASSKWDREGADTQYF
>NA|TRBJ1-2|TRBV4-1|NA
TGCGCCAGCACCCCTCAAGGGGCTCGGGATGGCTACACCTTC
CASTPQGARDGYTF
>NA|TRBJ2-3|TRBV6-6|NA
TGTGCCAGCAGTTTAAGGGACATCCCTAGCACAGATACGCAGTATTTT
CASSLRDIPSTDTQYF
>NA|TRBJ1-3|TRBV6-6|NA
TGTGCCAGCAGTTTACAGGGAGCGGGAAACACCATATATTTT
CASSLQGAGNTIYF
>NA|TRBJ1-1|TRBV30|NA
TGTGCCTGGAGAGAGGGCGACCCGGGGACCACTGAAGCTTTCTTT
CAWREGDPGTTEAFF
>NA|TRBJ2-7|TRBV6-1|TRBD2
TGTGCCAGCAGTGACCGGACTAGCGCCTACGAGCAGTACTTC
CASSDRTSAYEQYF
>NA|TRBJ2-5|TRBV20-1|NA
TGCAGTGCCAGGGAAGAGACCCAGTACTTC
CSAREETQYF
>NA|TRBJ2-7|TRBV6-1|NA
TGTGCCAGCAGTCGACTAACCTACGAGCAGTACTTC
CASSRLTYEQYF
>NA|TRBJ2-5|TRBV4-1|NA
TGCGCCAGCAGCCAAGATTGGTGGGAGACCCAGTACTTC
CASSQDWWETQYF
>NA|TRBJ2-2|TRBV27|TRBD1
TGTGCCAGCAGAGGACAGGGTTCTGGTGGGGAGCTGTTTTTT
CASRGQGSGGELFF
>NA|TRBJ2-7|TRBV11-2|TRBD1
TGTGCCAGCAGCTTCGCCCGGACAGGGACCTACGAGCAGTACTTC
CASSFARTGTYEQYF
>NA|TRBJ2-3|TRBV5-1|TRBD2
TGCGCCAGCAGCACCCCTAGCGGTAGCACAGATACGCAGTATTTT
CASSTPSGSTDTQYF
>once|TRBJ1-1|TRBV2|TRBD1
TGTGCCAGCCCTACCAGGGGGCCAGGGATGGAAGCTTTCTTT
CASPTRGPGMEAFF
>NA|TRBJ2-7|TRBV19|NA
TGTGCCAGTAGTATGATTTTGGGGCAGAGCTCCTACGAGCAGTACTTC
CASSMILGQSSYEQYF
>NA|TRBJ1-2|TRBV4-3|NA
TGCGCCAGCAGCCAGGGTTTGCAGGGAGATAACTATGGCTACACCTTC
CASSQGLQGDNYGYTF
>NA|TRBJ2-7|TRBV10-3|NA
TGTGCCATCAGTGATAGTAGACGTCTAGGGGAGCAGTACTTC
CAISDSRRLGEQYF
>NA|TRBJ2-4|TRBV5-6|TRBD1
TGTGCCAGCAGCCGTGACAGGGACCTTTCCCTAGCCAAAAACATTCAGTACTTC
CASSRDRDLSLAKNIQYF
>NA|TRBJ1-1|TRBV10-3|TRBD1
TGTGCCTCTCGACAGGGGGAACGCACTGAAGCTTTCTTT
CASRQGERTEAFF
>NA|TRBJ1-2|TRBV5-1|TRBD1
TGCGCCAGCAGACCGGGACAGGCTAACTATGGCTACACCTTC
CASRPGQANYGYTF
>NA|TRBJ1-1|TRBV6-1|NA
TGTGCCAGCAGTGGGGGACGCGCCACTGAAGCTTTCTTT
CASSGGRATEAFF
>NA|TRBJ2-5|TRBV10-1|NA
TGCGCCAGCAGTGACCAGGGAAAAGAGACCCAGTACTTC
CASSDQGKETQYF
>NA|TRBJ2-1|TRBV5-4|TRBD2
TGTGCCACACTGTGGAGGCGGGGGGGATACAATGAGCAGTTCTTC
CATLWRRGGYNEQFF
>NA|TRBJ2-5|TRBV7-2|NA
TGTGCCAGCAGCTTATTTGGGCGGGCCCAAGAGACCCAGTACTTC
CASSLFGRAQETQYF
>NA|TRBJ1-3|TRBV30|NA
TGTGCCTGGAGCGGGGCATGGGGAAACACCATATATTTT
CAWSGAWGNTIYF
>NA|TRBJ2-1|TRBV7-8|TRBD2
TGTGCCAGCAGCGACCGACTAGCTGGGGAGCAGTTCTTC
CASSDRLAGEQFF
>NA|TRBJ2-3|TRBV7-6|NA
TGTGCCAGCAGCTTAGGCCCCTCCCTCGGCACAGATACGCAGTATTTT
CASSLGPSLGTDTQYF
>NA|TRBJ2-7|TRBV5-4|TRBD2
TGTGCCAGCAGCGCCCCGCTAGCGGGAGGGCCCTACGAGCAGTACTTC
CASSAPLAGGPYEQYF
>NA|TRBJ1-2|TRBV27|TRBD1
TGTGCCAGCAGTCCAGACAGGGGCTATGGCTACACCTTC
CASSPDRGYGYTF
>once|TRBJ2-7|TRBV2|TRBD1
TGTGCCAGCAGTGAATTAATGGACAGGTCCTACGAGCAGTACTTC
CASSELMDRSYEQYF
>NA|TRBJ2-7|TRBV14|TRBD2
TGTGCCAGCGGATCGACTAGCGGGGGGACCGGCGAGCAGTACTTC
CASGSTSGGTGEQYF
>NA|TRBJ2-7|TRBV30|NA
TGTGCCTGGAGTGTCAAGGACAAGGGCCTCTCTACGGGGCAGTACTTC
CAWSVKDKGLSTGQYF
>NA|TRBJ2-3|TRBV4-1|TRBD2
TGCGCCAGCAGCGCCCGTTTGAGCGGGAGCTTGACAGATACGCAGTATTTT
CASSARLSGSLTDTQYF
>NA|TRBJ2-5|TRBV7-3|NA
TGTGCCAGCAGCCTTCTCGGGACACAAGAGACCCAGTACTTC
CASSLLGTQETQYF
>NA|TRBJ2-7|TRBV11-3|NA
TGTGCCAGCAGCTTAAAAAGACCTGGCGAGCAGTACTTC
CASSLKRPGEQYF
>NA|TRBJ2-7|TRBV27|NA
TGTGCCAGCAGACAAACAGGGAAATACGAGCAGTACTTC
CASRQTGKYEQYF
>NA|TRBJ1-3|TRBV7-8|TRBD1
TGTGCCAGCAGCATGACAGGGAGCTCTGGAAACACCATATATTTT
CASSMTGSSGNTIYF
>NA|TRBJ2-3|TRBV12-5|NA
TGTGCTAGTGGTGTAAGCACAGATACGCAGTATTTT
CASGVSTDTQYF
>NA|TRBJ2-1|TRBV6-1|NA
TGTGCCATCACTTCGTCGGGACTCCACCAACCTGAGCAGTTCTTC
CAITSSGLHQPEQFF
>NA|TRBJ1-4|TRBV21-1|NA
TGTGCCAGCAGCAACTTTCAGGGCCATAATGAAAAACTGTTTTTT
CASSNFQGHNEKLFF
>NA|TRBJ1-2|TRBV10-3|NA
TGTGCCATCAGTGAGGGGATCTCTAACTATGGCTACACCTTC
CAISEGISNYGYTF
>NA|TRBJ2-2|TRBV29-1|NA
TGCAGCGTAGGACAGTCGAACACCGGGGAGCTGTTTTTT
CSVGQSNTGELFF
>NA|TRBJ2-3|TRBV27|NA
TGTGCCAGCAGCGAATACGGGGCTAGAGATGGCACAGATACGCAGTATTTT
CASSEYGARDGTDTQYF
>NA|TRBJ2-3|TRBV2|TRBD2
TGTGCCAGCACCTCTACCGGACTAGCGGGAGGGGGGGGCACAGATACGCAGTATTTT
CASTSTGLAGGGGTDTQYF
>once|TRBJ2-7|TRBV6-6|NA
TGTGCCAGCAGTCGTGGGACCTACGAGCAGTACTTC
CASSRGTYEQYF
>once|TRBJ2-3|TRBV7-2|NA
TGTGCCAGCAGCTTAGCGGGGGCCTTCCGGGGAGATACGCAGTATTTT
CASSLAGAFRGDTQYF
>NA|TRBJ1-3|TRBV4-1|NA
TGCGCCAGCAGCCAAGTCCGGCCAAACTCTGGAAACACCATATATTTT
CASSQVRPNSGNTIYF
>NA|TRBJ2-7|TRBV2|NA
TGTGCCAGCAGTACCGGGACCCTGACTTACGAGCAGTACTTC
CASSTGTLTYEQYF
>NA|TRBJ2-5|TRBV7-2|NA
TGTGCCAGCAGCTCTGGGGGGCGGGAAGAGACCCAGTACTTC
CASSSGGREETQYF
>once|TRBJ2-7|TRBV5-4|TRBD1
TGTGCCAGCAGCTTGGAGGGACAGAACTACGAGCAGTACTTC
CASSLEGQNYEQYF
>NA|TRBJ2-7|TRBV2|TRBD2
TGTGCCAGCAGTGAAGATGCAGCGGGGTCCTACGAGCAGTACTTC
CASSEDAAGSYEQYF
>NA|TRBJ2-1|TRBV11-2|TRBD1
TGTGCCAGCAGCTTAGGACAGGGAAACAATGAGCAGTTCTTC
CASSLGQGNNEQFF
>NA|TRBJ2-2|TRBV10-3|TRBD2
TGTGCCATCAAAGCGGGGGGTAACACCGGGGAGCTGTTTTTT
CAIKAGGNTGELFF